This T cell receptor (beta chain) comes out of a study of cytomegalovirus exposure and HLA in healthy donors. This clone was counted between two and nine times. CDR3 length equals 13 residues. With 3 bases removed from V and 1 base from J, the gap between germline ends came to 6 bases. CDR1 is SGHTA and CDR2 is FQGTGA in the germline V gene. The PCR ran on 60 Vbeta and 13 Jbeta primers. Data came from immunoSEQ multiplex PCR; TCRdb stores just in-frame clones and leaves some out. The sample has some 130,000 clones, roughly 9.7% seen once; the top ten hold about 1.9%. This receptor was obtained from a man aged 45-60 years in good health and CMV-seronegative. Input material: PBMCs. This chain joins TRBV7-3 and TRBJ1-1; D unclear. CDR3 bases: TGTGCCAGCAGCTTCAACACGAACACTGAAGCTTTCTTT. As protein: CASSFNTNTEAFF.